What follows are 19 T cell receptor beta chains derived from one specimen sequenced in a study of shared clonotypes between healthy human individuals. Measured with immunoSEQ multiplex PCR; TCRdb has only the in-frame clones, and not every one. Of more than 2,000,000 clones in the sample, 90% to 95% were seen once. Sequenced material: naive CD4+ T cells from PBMCs. Described subset: CD45RA+ positively selected. The receptor set was obtained from a man between 18 and 29 years old in good health. Some clones in this sample may be carry-over from other donors' samples.

A note on this clone: Other DNA sequences in the sample encode the same CDR3. V and J are TRBV7-2 and TRBJ1-2, with 9 nucleotides matching TRBD1. Per the germline V gene, CDR1 is SGHTA and CDR2 is FQGNSA. The CDR3 spans 13 residues. After removal of 6 bases from V and 4 bases from J, the junction contained 3 bases not matched to a gene. The CDR3 loop reads CASSPDRGYGYTF. The CDR3 nucleotides are TGTGCCAGCAGTCCGGACAGGGGCTATGGCTACACCTTC.

This chain uses TRBV6-6 with TRBJ2-2; D not certain. Looked up from germline, CDR1 is MNHNY and CDR2 is SVGAGI (reference sequence). V lost 0 bases, J lost 4 bases, and 9 bases lay in between. The CDR3 runs 15 residues. CDR3 residues: CASSYSGQFTGELFF. The CDR3 nucleotides read TGTGCCAGCAGTTACTCGGGCCAGTTCACCGGGGAGCTGTTTTTT.

This chain uses TRBV18 with TRBJ2-2, with 7 bases aligning to TRBD1. The CDR3 covers 16 residues. Germline assignment: CDR1 KGHSH and CDR2 LQKENI. Trimming cost V 3 bases and J 2 bases; bases outside gene matches: 6. Here the CDR3 reads CASSPFNRGNTGELFF. CDR3 nucleotide sequence: TGTGCCAGCTCACCTTTTAACAGGGGAAACACCGGGGAGCTGTTTTTT.

The V and J genes are TRBV5-1 and TRBJ2-2; D not certain. Per germline, CDR1 SGHRS and CDR2 YFSETQ. CDR3 length: 16 amino acids. V shed 2 bases and J shed 0 bases, with 11 bases lying between them. For the CDR3, the DNA is TGCGCCAGCAGCTTAGGGCTCAGTTCGAACACCGGGGAGCTGTTTTTT. It yields the protein CASSLGLSSNTGELFF.

This clone was detected only a few times. The sample holds other DNA sequences that translate to the same CDR3. The chain is built from TRBV28 and TRBJ2-7; D gene unclear. CDR3 length: 11 amino acids. Trimming pared 2 bases from V and 5 bases from J, leaving 4 bases between. Germline-derived CDR1 and CDR2 are MDHEN and SYDVKM. The CDR3 coding sequence is TGTGCCAGCAGTTTAGGGAACGAGCAGTACTTC. Its translation is CASSLGNEQYF.

The chain recombines TRBV9 with TRBJ2-2; weak D call: TRBD1 (5 bases). The CDR3 is made up of 17 amino acids. The germline gives CDR1 SGDLS, CDR2 YYNGEE. The ends were cut back, 0 bases at V and 0 bases at J, with 12 bases in the middle. The DNA of the CDR3 is TGTGCCAGCAGCGTAGTAGGTCGCAGGGCGAACACCGGGGAGCTGTTTTTT. Protein sequence: CASSVVGRRANTGELFF. The full variable domain, its missing parts supplied by reference TRBV9 and TRBJ2-2, is DSGVTQTPKHLITATGQRVTLRCSPRSGDLSVYWYQQSLDQGLQFLIQYYNGEERAKGNILERFSAQQFPDLHSELNLSSLELGDSALYFCASSVVGRRANTGELFFGEGSRLTVL.

A remark on this clone: The sample holds other DNA sequences that translate to the same CDR3. The V and J genes are TRBV28 and TRBJ2-6; D remains ambiguous. The CDR3 runs to 12 residues. CDR1 is MDHEN and CDR2 is SYDVKM in the germline V gene. Trimming removed 2 bases at V and 7 bases at J, with 3 bases between. DNA for the CDR3: TGTGCCAGCAGTTTACGAGCCAACGTCCTGACTTTC. Translation gives CASSLRANVLTF.

The table lists this clone with a count of one. The rearrangement joins TRBV7-9 to TRBJ1-1, with 11 bases identical to TRBD1. The germline CDR1 and CDR2 sequences are SEHNR and FQNEAQ (reference sequence). The CDR3 is made up of 17 amino acids. Trimming cost V 4 bases and J 1 base; bases outside gene matches: 8. This CDR3 is CASSYGQGATRNTEAFF. In DNA form, the CDR3 reads TGTGCCAGCAGCTATGGACAGGGGGCTACTCGGAACACTGAAGCTTTCTTT.

This sequence joins TRBV7-3 and TRBJ2-2; D is perhaps TRBD1 (5 bases). V lost 3 bases and J lost 4, with 9 bases in between. Germline loops: CDR1 SGHTA, CDR2 FQGTGA. The CDR3 is made up of 14 amino acids. As DNA, the CDR3 is TGTGCCAGCAGCTTTAGGGGCGGCACCGGGGAGCTGTTTTTT. Encoded protein: CASSFRGGTGELFF.

The chain combines TRBV18 with TRBJ2-6, with D unresolved. The V end was cut by 6 bases, the J end by 0 bases, with 15 bases between. The CDR3 runs 17 residues. CDR1 KGHSH and CDR2 LQKENI come from the germline V gene. CDR3 sequence reads: CASSYSREPSGANVLTF. The CDR3 DNA reads TGTGCCAGCTCGTACAGCAGAGAGCCCTCTGGGGCCAACGTCCTGACTTTC.

The chain joins TRBV25-1 to TRBJ2-1; 11 bases match TRBD2. The CDR3 length is 14 residues. The ends lost 6 bases at V and 8 bases at J; junction bases unmatched: 6. Germline CDR1 reads MGHDK; CDR2 reads SYGVNS. The CDR3 loop reads CASRTSGSFDEQFF. The CDR3 region has the DNA TGTGCCAGCAGAACTAGCGGGAGTTTCGATGAGCAGTTCTTC.

The gene calls are TRBV29-1 and TRBJ1-2; D is unclear. This CDR3 has 13 residues. Germline CDR1 and CDR2: SQVTM and ANQGSEA. Deletions cut 7 bases from V and 2 bases from J, with 14 bases between. The CDR3 nucleotides are TGCAGCGCGTTCCGCGGAGGGAACTATGGCTACACCTTC. Protein sequence: CSAFRGGNYGYTF.

The chain joins TRBV27 to TRBJ2-5; D not resolved. Germline CDR1 MNHEY, CDR2 SMNVEV (reference sequence). V was cut by 2 bases and J by 7 bases, with 11 bases left in between. The CDR3 is 13 amino acids. DNA of the CDR3: TGTGCCAGCAGTTTAAAAAGAACGGCGACCCAGTACTTC. This translates into CASSLKRTATQYF.

Only a few counts were recorded for this clone. The CDR3 DNA reads TGTGCCAGCAGTCGGGGGGCCAATAATCAGCCCCAGCATTTT. Translation gives CASSRGANNQPQHF. This sequence joins TRBV28 and TRBJ1-5; possibly TRBD1 for D (6 bases). The germline V gene has CDR1 MDHEN and CDR2 SYDVKM. The V end was cut by 5 bases, the J end by 4 bases, with 12 bases between. This CDR3 region has 14 residues.

The rearrangement links TRBV28 to TRBJ2-5; either TRBD1 or TRBD2 may fit D (5 bases each). Trimming shortened V by 2 bases and J by 6 bases, and 13 bases separated the two germline ends. CDR1 MDHEN and CDR2 SYDVKM come from the germline V gene. This CDR3 comprises 14 residues. CDR3 sequence: CASSLRSGSKTQYF. CDR3 DNA sequence: TGTGCCAGCAGTTTAAGGTCAGGGAGCAAGACCCAGTACTTC.

The V gene is TRBV27, the J gene TRBJ2-1; D might be TRBD1 (6 bases). The ends were cut back, 3 bases at V and 6 bases at J, with 9 bases in the middle. The V gene's germline CDR1 is MNHEY and CDR2 SMNVEV (reference sequence). The CDR3 contains 13 residues. CDR3 region: CASSFLGGNEQFF. CDR3 bases: TGTGCCAGCAGTTTCTTAGGGGGCAATGAGCAGTTCTTC.

J is TRBJ2-1 and V is TRBV11-2, with 7 bases fitting TRBD2. The V segment lost 6 bases and the J segment 3 bases; nucleotides outside the gene matches: 14. This CDR3 is 17 amino acids long. Germline V gene lookup returns CDR1 SGHAT and CDR2 FQNNGV. The chain's CDR3 is CASRGLAGSLYYNEQFF. DNA for the CDR3: TGTGCCAGCAGGGGATTAGCGGGCAGTCTGTACTACAATGAGCAGTTCTTC.

The genes are TRBV2 and TRBJ2-5, with 9 bases that match TRBD1. This CDR3 region has 15 residues. Germline lookup yields CDR1 SNHLY and CDR2 FYNNEI. The V and J ends lost 4 bases and 5 bases, in that order; junction bases with no gene match: 8. CDR3 region: CASSGAGTGWETQYF. The CDR3 nucleotides are TGTGCCAGCAGTGGGGCCGGGACAGGGTGGGAGACCCAGTACTTC.

The CDR3 nucleotides are TGTGCCAGCAGCCAAGCGGCGGGAGATACGCAGTATTTT. It codes for CASSQAAGDTQYF. The chain joins TRBV14 to TRBJ2-3, with D possibly being TRBD2 (5 bases). Germline V lookup: CDR1 SGHDN, CDR2 FVKESK. The V and J ends lost 1 base and 5 bases respectively, with 7 bases between them. The CDR3 loop spans 13 amino acids. Combining the CDR3 with reference TRBV14 and TRBJ2-3 gives the whole variable domain EAGVTQFPSHSVIEKGQTVTLRCDPISGHDNLYWYRRVMGKEIKFLLHFVKESKQDESGMPNNRFLAERTGGTYSTLKVQPAELEDSGVYFCASSQAAGDTQYFGPGTRLTVL.